The sequence of this T cell receptor (beta chain) was determined in a study of T-cell memory formation after mild COVID-19 (dated by TCRdb to the early 2020s). Notes on the research overall: Most TCR sequence clusters were specific to one of the two donors. Longitudinal TCRalpha and TCRbeta repertoire sequencing tracked T-cell clones expanding and contracting after mild COVID-19 in a couple of donors. Two young, previously healthy adult volunteers made up the cohort, one male and one female. What the research found in general, with its limitations: Contracting CD4+ clones turned up mainly in the CM and EM memory subsets, whereas EMRA was where CD8+ clones were enriched. From day 15 to 85, contracting clones showed balanced CD4/CD8 phenotypes, whereas a second wave of clones that expanded from day 15 to 37 leaned towards CD4+. Whether the second-wave clones peaking on day 37 were SARS-CoV-2 specific was not confirmed. Only a couple of mild cases were covered in the study, and larger cohorts including severe cases with pre-infection samples were considered necessary. Some responding clones were detected in pre-infection memory, suggesting pre-existing cross-reactive memory T cells joined the SARS-CoV-2 response.

TCRdb names Illumina NovaSeq 6000 as the instrument used. TCRalpha and TCRbeta cDNA libraries were built by 5'RACE with constant-segment primers, adding sample barcodes and unique molecular identifiers. Trizol reagent was used to extract RNA from every sample. Amplification of the libraries took two PCR steps, and the second step added a second sample barcode plus Illumina TruSeq adapters. Sequencing of the libraries was done on an Illumina NovaSeq, producing 2 x 150 bp paired-end reads. On the study's bioinformatics: Demultiplexing of reads and collapsing into UMI-guided consensus sequences were performed with migec v1.2.7. Using mixcr v2.1.11, UMI consensuses were aligned to TRA and TRB V and J templates and then assembled into clonotypes. A clonotype was counted as expanded or contracted only when both edgeR and NoisET called the clonotype significant, with the noise models trained on biological replicates. For edgeR calls, a false discovery rate-adjusted p below 0.01 and a log2 fold-change threshold of 1 were applied. As an exploratory analysis of dynamics, max-normalized trajectories of the 1000 most abundant clonotypes were examined by PCA with hierarchical clustering. The CD4 or CD8 phenotype of responding clones was assigned using the separately sequenced CD4+ and CD8+ repertoires. TCRdb reworked the public reads: Q25 trimming with fastp, MiXCR clone assembly, productive beta chains retained. Entries are consolidated by CDR3 protein sequence, retaining the most common genes and DNA. None of the V and J calls come from the authors' own analysis; TCRdb made them. Here the sample has roughly 550,000 distinct CDR3 sequences; roughly 22% occur a single time. Around 13% of the sample is taken by the ten largest.

In its sample, this clonotype was seen many times. Its specific antigen is unknown. Base qualities are not provided; no much larger clone lies one nucleotide away. V lost 3 bases and J lost 3 bases; the stretch between them is 11 bases long. Reading from cysteine to phenylalanine, the CDR3 counts 14 amino acids. The only DNA kept is the CDR3, 42 bases in frame from the first base. PBMCs were isolated by Ficoll-Paque density gradient centrifugation. Input material: PBMCs or a T cell subset sorted from them (not recorded which). Recombination linked TRBV12-3 or TRBV12-4 to TRBJ1-1, with a weak D call of TRBD1 (5 bases match). This clonotype was obtained from an adult woman who had mild COVID-19 (a few samples of this study predate the infection). The sample titles of this study are shuffled in the database, so cell type and time point are left out; the donor was told from shared clones. This receptor carries the CDR3 CASSFARDYTEAFF. The sequence in DNA is TGTGCCAGCAGTTTCGCCAGGGATTACACTGAAGCTTTCTTT.